These 32 T cell receptor beta chains share one sample of origin, sequenced in a study of identifying expanded T cells in peripheral blood. Generated by immunoSEQ multiplex PCR, the TCRdb table keeps only in-frame clones and is missing some. This sample yields tens of thousands of clones, of which 88% are seen a single time; roughly 20% belongs to the top ten. The sample consisted of blood. Receptors were obtained from a person aged 18 to 75 in good health.

The sample holds one count of this clone. This chain uses TRBV6-5 with TRBJ2-7, with 7 bases lining up with TRBD1. The germline gives CDR1 MNHEY, CDR2 SVGAGI. V shed 2 bases, J shed 2 bases, and the junction held 3 bases outside the gene matches. The CDR3 runs to 14 residues. CDR3 protein: CASSYRDRAYEQYF. As DNA, the CDR3 is TGTGCCAGCAGTTACCGCGACAGGGCCTACGAGCAGTACTTC.

The chain recombines TRBV25-1 with TRBJ2-2, with TRBD1 as a possible D gene (6 bases). This CDR3 comprises 13 residues. The V end lost 4 bases, the J end lost 4 bases, and 7 bases lay between the germline ends. In germline, CDR1 is MGHDK, CDR2 SYGVNS. For the CDR3, the DNA is TGTGCCAGCAGTGTAGGGGGCACCGGGGAGCTGTTTTTT. This encodes CASSVGGTGELFF.

The chain is built from TRBV4-3 and TRBJ2-7; 8 nucleotides agree with TRBD1. The CDR3 contains 16 residues. The V segment lost 0 bases and the J segment 7 bases; nucleotides outside the gene matches: 11. Germline CDR1 LGHNA, CDR2 YSLEER. The CDR3 nucleotides are TGCGCCAGCAGCCAAGATGTATTCAGGGGGCGCCGAGAGCAGTACTTC. Translation gives CASSQDVFRGRREQYF.

The rearrangement joins TRBV5-4 to TRBJ1-1; D perhaps matches TRBD1 (6 bases). CDR3 length: 13 residues. V was clipped by 5 bases and J by 1 base, with 9 bases between them. Germline V gene sequence: CDR1 SGHNT, CDR2 YYREEE (reference sequence). CDR3 in DNA: TGTGCCAGCAGACAGGGTGAGAACACTGAAGCTTTCTTT. It is translated as CASRQGENTEAFF.

The CDR3 DNA reads TGCGCCAGCAGCCCCCAGTCCCACTATGGCTACACCTTC. As protein: CASSPQSHYGYTF. This chain joins TRBV4-3 and TRBJ1-2; D is unclear. CDR3 length: 13 amino acids. V shed 4 bases and J shed 3 bases, with 9 bases lying between them. CDR1 is LGHNA, CDR2 YSLEER, per germline.

The count of this clone is one. The chain uses TRBV5-6 and TRBJ1-3, with D hard to call. The CDR3 is 14 amino acids. Germline V CDR1 and CDR2: SGHDT, YYEEEE. Between the trimmed V and J ends, which lost 0 bases and 4 bases, there was a span of 8 bases. CDR3 DNA: TGTGCCAGCAGCTTGGTCCAAACGGGAAACACCATATATTTT. This sequence encodes CASSLVQTGNTIYF.

This clone has more than one count but fewer than ten. The chain employs TRBV19 and TRBJ1-6, with TRBD1 matching 7 bases. Germline CDR1 is LNHDA and CDR2 is SQIVND (reference sequence). The CDR3 sequence is 14 residues long. Trimming took 7 bases from V and 3 from J; bases not matched to a gene: 3. DNA for the CDR3: TGTGCCAGTATGAGGGACAGCTATAATTCACCCCTCCACTTT. Protein sequence: CASMRDSYNSPLHF.

The chain links TRBV4-2 to TRBJ1-6; 11 nucleotides agree with TRBD1. There are 16 residues in the CDR3. V dropped 0 bases and J dropped 9; count of bases not matched to a gene: 4. Germline CDR1 reads LGHNA; CDR2 reads YNFKEQ. The DNA for the CDR3 is TGTGCCAGCAGCCAAGATACGGGGACAGGGGGTTCACCCCTCCACTTT. As protein: CASSQDTGTGGSPLHF.

The V and J genes are TRBV6-5 and TRBJ1-1; D remains unclear. Germline CDR1 MNHEY, CDR2 SVGAGI. V was trimmed by 2 bases and J by 3 bases, leaving 13 bases between them. The CDR3 totals 15 residues. CDR3 region: CASSYGSNVDTEAFF. The DNA of the CDR3 is TGTGCCAGCAGTTACGGGTCCAATGTGGACACTGAAGCTTTCTTT.

This sequence joins TRBV7-8 and TRBJ1-5, with 9 bases fitting TRBD1. V shed 4 bases, J shed 2 bases, and the junction held 12 bases outside the gene matches. Germline V gene data show CDR1 as SGHVS and CDR2 as FQNEAQ. The CDR3 is 18 amino acids. This CDR3 is CASSWDEGQGGRNQPQHF. The CDR3 region has the DNA TGTGCCAGCAGCTGGGACGAGGGACAGGGTGGTCGCAATCAGCCCCAGCATTTT.

This CDR3 is CAWSPLGTENSPLHF. CDR3 DNA sequence: TGTGCCTGGAGCCCACTCGGGACAGAGAATTCACCCCTCCACTTT. The V call is TRBV30, the J call TRBJ1-6; 7 bases are a match to TRBD1. This CDR3 is 15 amino acids long. After removal of 3 bases from V and 7 bases from J, the junction contained 9 bases not matched to a gene. Germline V gene sequence: CDR1 GTSNPN, CDR2 SVGIG (reference sequence).

This clone was seen once. J is TRBJ2-1 and V is TRBV27; TRBD2 is a possible D gene (6 bases). CDR1 and CDR2 from the germline V gene are MNHEY and SMNVEV (reference sequence). CDR3 length: 16 amino acids. With 7 bases removed from V and 2 bases from J, the gap between germline ends came to 18 bases. CDR3 residues: CASTLMGGVPYNEQFF. DNA for the CDR3: TGTGCCAGCACCCTTATGGGGGGAGTACCCTACAATGAGCAGTTCTTC.

The chain links TRBV13 to TRBJ2-1, with TRBD2 matching over 13 bases. Germline-derived CDR1 and CDR2 are PRHDT and FYEKMQ (reference sequence). The CDR3 length is 14 residues. Trimming cost V 0 bases and J 15 bases; bases outside gene matches: 5. CDR3 DNA sequence: TGTGCCAGCAGCTTAGGGACTAGCGGGGGGCTGCGGTTCTTC. Protein sequence: CASSLGTSGGLRFF.

This sequence joins TRBV11-2 and TRBJ2-7; D may be TRBD1 or TRBD2 (7 bases each). The ends were cut back, 1 base at V and 1 base at J, with 14 bases in the middle. The germline gives CDR1 SGHAT, CDR2 FQNNGV. This CDR3 has 16 residues. DNA of the CDR3: TGTGCCAGCAGCTTAGGGGAGGGGACAGTTTCCTACGAGCAGTACTTC. Translating gives CASSLGEGTVSYEQYF.

The rearrangement joins TRBV10-2 to TRBJ2-7, with 9 bases identical to TRBD1. Germline CDR1 reads WSHSY; CDR2 reads SAAADI. The CDR3 runs 13 residues. With 6 bases clipped from V and 6 bases from J, the junction kept 6 bases outside the gene matches. Here the CDR3 reads CASRRDREFEQYF. The CDR3 region has the DNA TGCGCCAGCAGGCGGGACAGGGAGTTCGAGCAGTACTTC.

The gene calls are TRBV27 and TRBJ1-4; D not resolved. This CDR3 comprises 14 residues. Germline assignment: CDR1 MNHEY and CDR2 SMNVEV (reference sequence). Trimming took off 3 bases at V and 8 bases at J, with 13 bases between the two ends. In nucleotides, the CDR3 is TGTGCCAGCAGTTTTCACGGGGATAGGGAAAAACTGTTTTTT. Its protein product is CASSFHGDREKLFF.

This clone was recorded once. Since the CDR3 does not end with the conserved phenylalanine or tryptophan, this likely comes from a read error. No DNA is shown, since the ends of the CDR3 on it are uncertain; the CDR3 is the one TCRdb lists. This sequence joins TRBV20-1 and TRBJ2-3; the table names TRBD1, a call not compared with the DNA. The germline gives CDR1 DFQATT, CDR2 SNEGSKA (reference sequence). The CDR3 numbers 11 amino acids, ends counted. The CDR3 sequence: CSARSLGEVYY.

The chain carries TRBV2 and TRBJ1-6; 8 positions match TRBD1. Germline V gene data show CDR1 as SNHLY and CDR2 as FYNNEI. V gave up 6 bases and J gave up 8 bases; unmatched junction bases: 12. CDR3 length: 16 residues. The CDR3 coding sequence is TGTGCCAGCAGCAAAAGGGACAGGAGGATGGATTCACCCCTCCACTTT. Protein: CASSKRDRRMDSPLHF.

The chain links TRBV13 to TRBJ2-7, with 7 positions matching TRBD1. Trimming took 2 bases from V and 3 from J; bases not matched to a gene: 7. CDR3 size: 15 residues. Germline V CDR1 and CDR2: PRHDT, FYEKMQ (reference sequence). CDR3 region: CASSLTGQAIYEQYF. For the CDR3, the DNA is TGTGCCAGCAGCTTAACTGGACAGGCGATCTACGAGCAGTACTTC. The full variable domain, rest sourced from reference TRBV13 and TRBJ2-7, is AAGVIQSPRHLIKEKRETATLKCYPIPRHDTVYWYQQGPGQDPQFLISFYEKMQSDKGSIPDRFSAQQFSDYHSELNMSSLELGDSALYFCASSLTGQAIYEQYFGPGTRLTVT.

The chain uses TRBV12-5 and TRBJ2-1; no reliable D call. This CDR3 is 15 amino acids long. Germline-derived CDR1 and CDR2 are LGHNT and FRNRAP. V lost 4 bases and J lost 4, with 14 bases in between. CDR3 nucleotide sequence: TGTGCTAGTGGTTATCGAGACGGAAGATACAATGAGCAGTTCTTC. Amino acids: CASGYRDGRYNEQFF.

The CDR3 loop reads CASTEDRAQRGYTF. As DNA, the CDR3 is TGTGCCAGTACTGAGGACCGAGCTCAGCGTGGCTACACCTTC. The chain is built from TRBV19 and TRBJ1-2, with no clear D. Trimming shortened V by 7 bases and J by 7 bases, and 19 bases separated the two germline ends. CDR1 and CDR2 from the germline V gene are LNHDA and SQIVND (reference sequence). The CDR3 has 14 amino acids.

This clone has just a few counts. V gene TRBV5-6 combines with J gene TRBJ1-6; the D gene is possibly TRBD1 (6 bases). The germline CDR1 and CDR2 sequences are SGHDT and YYEEEE. The ends were cut back, 3 bases at V and 9 bases at J, with 10 bases in the middle. The CDR3 length is 13 residues. CDR3 nucleotide sequence: TGTGCCAGCAGCTGGGCAGGGGCTTCACCCCTCCACTTT. The encoded protein is CASSWAGASPLHF.

V usage is TRBV6-5 and J usage is TRBJ1-1; D is ambiguous. The CDR3 is 15 amino acids. CDR1 is MNHEY and CDR2 is SVGAGI in the germline V gene. Trimming took off 0 bases at V and 3 bases at J, with 11 bases between the two ends. The CDR3 DNA reads as TGTGCCAGCAGTTACTCGAGTTTCAAGGACACTGAAGCTTTCTTT. The encoded protein is CASSYSSFKDTEAFF.

The chain has TRBV28 and TRBJ1-4; no clear D gene. CDR3 size: 15 residues. Trimming left V 3 bases short and J 3 bases short, with 11 bases between. The germline V gene has CDR1 MDHEN and CDR2 SYDVKM. The CDR3 spells CASSLLGTANEKLFF. CDR3 in DNA: TGTGCCAGCAGTTTGTTGGGTACGGCTAATGAAAAACTGTTTTTT.

The chain links TRBV28 to TRBJ1-1; D ambiguous. Germline lookup yields CDR1 MDHEN and CDR2 SYDVKM. V was trimmed by 8 bases and J by 6 bases, leaving 16 bases between them. The CDR3 length is 13 residues. CDR3 DNA sequence: TGTGCCAGCTGCGTAATAGCTACGCCTGAAGCTTTCTTT. It is translated as CASCVIATPEAFF.

This rearrangement joins TRBV28 to TRBJ2-3, with 8 bases lining up with TRBD2. Germline assignment: CDR1 MDHEN and CDR2 SYDVKM. This CDR3 is 17 amino acids long. The V and J ends lost 5 bases and 0 bases, in that order; junction bases with no gene match: 10. CDR3 sequence reads: CASSPRGGSQSTDTQYF. The CDR3 DNA reads TGTGCCAGCAGTCCCCGGGGGGGCAGTCAGAGCACAGATACGCAGTATTTT.

The chain links TRBV11-2 to TRBJ1-1, with D hard to call. V lost 3 bases, J lost 6 bases, and 14 bases lay in between. The length of the CDR3 is 14 residues. Germline V gene lookup returns CDR1 SGHAT and CDR2 FQNNGV. In DNA form, the CDR3 reads TGTGCCAGCAGCTTGGGGAGTTCGAGGGCTGAAGCTTTCTTT. Its translation: CASSLGSSRAEAFF.

The rearrangement joins TRBV18 to TRBJ2-1; 8 bases are a match to TRBD1. Germline V gives CDR1 KGHSH, CDR2 LQKENI. Unmatched junction bases numbered 13, after V lost 2 bases and J lost 4 bases. CDR3 length: 18 residues. The CDR3: CASSPSGRGPERYNEQFF. Written as DNA, the CDR3 is TGTGCCAGCTCACCAAGCGGCAGGGGGCCCGAACGATACAATGAGCAGTTCTTC.

The sample holds a few counts of this clone. The chain has TRBV9 and TRBJ1-6; 7 nucleotides align to TRBD1. CDR1 is SGDLS and CDR2 is YYNGEE in the germline V gene. The CDR3 extends over 13 amino acids. Germline trimming cut 0 bases from V and 12 bases from J; bases unmatched to any gene: 3. CDR3 in amino acids: CASSVEGGRPLHF. CDR3 coding DNA: TGTGCCAGCAGCGTAGAAGGGGGCCGACCCCTCCACTTT.

This clone appeared once. CDR3 residues: CASSPGPTGNYEQYF. The CDR3 bases are TGCGCCAGCAGCCCTGGGCCGACAGGAAACTACGAGCAGTACTTC. V gene TRBV4-1 combines with J gene TRBJ2-7, with a tentative D call TRBD1 (6 bases). Germline V CDR1 and CDR2: MGHRA, YSYEKL. V lost 4 bases and J 3 bases, leaving 16 bases between the germline ends. The CDR3 has 15 residues.

J is TRBJ1-1 and V is TRBV2, with D tentatively TRBD1 (5 bases). This CDR3 region has 15 residues. Germline V CDR1 and CDR2: SNHLY, FYNNEI. Trimming stripped 7 bases from V and 4 bases from J, with 19 bases between. The CDR3 sequence is CASTPRGKSGTEAFF. DNA of the CDR3: TGTGCCAGCACCCCTCGGGGGAAGTCAGGCACTGAAGCTTTCTTT.

This chain uses TRBV28 with TRBJ1-3; D is uncertain. Trimming took off 3 bases at V and 4 bases at J, with 10 bases between the two ends. The CDR3 is made up of 14 amino acids. The germline CDR1 and CDR2 sequences are MDHEN and SYDVKM. The CDR3 DNA reads TGTGCCAGCAGTTTCACTTGGGCAGGAAACACCATATATTTT. Amino acids: CASSFTWAGNTIYF.